This entry features one T cell receptor (beta chain) sequence. The record originates from a study of blood T cell repertoires in COVID-19. The wider study: COVID-19 samples collected from the United States, Italy and Spain covered acute and convalescent phases.

Residents of 24 US areas, aged roughly 18 to 89 years, made up the participants. Which cohort a participant joined came from the clinical history participants gave. Authors' processing steps: Cell counts per sample came from amplifying reference gene primers. Data came from immunoSEQ multiplex PCR; TCRdb stores just in-frame clones and leaves some out. D and trimming were read from the DNA, whereas the V and J calls and clone size are those reported in that table. The repertoire includes 140,000 or so clones, over 80% of them detected once, and 6.2% sits in the top ten. The V gene's germline CDR1 is MNHNS and CDR2 SASEGT. The CDR3 runs to 15 residues. The ends lost 1 base at V and 1 base at J; junction bases unmatched: 4.

This receptor was identified in a woman in her 40s who had recovered from COVID-19. Sequenced material: PBMCs or T cells enriched from blood (not recorded which). The genes are TRBV6-1 and TRBJ2-7, with TRBD1 matching over 7 bases. The CDR3 here is CASSEDRGFSYEQYF. For the CDR3, the DNA is TGTGCCAGCAGTGAAGACAGGGGTTTTTCCTACGAGCAGTACTTC.